These 5 T cell receptor beta chains originate from one sample sequenced in a study of blood T cell repertoires in COVID-19. Clones were sequenced by immunoSEQ multiplex PCR, and TCRdb holds only the in-frame ones, with some missing. The sample yields 500,000 or so clones, roughly 87% seen once. What was sequenced was PBMCs or T cells enriched from blood (not recorded which). The receptors derive from a woman under 30 who had recovered from COVID-19.

The chain carries TRBV12-5 and TRBJ1-2; D is undetermined. CDR1 is LGHNT and CDR2 is FRNRAP in the germline V gene. V gave up 7 bases and J gave up 2 bases, with 14 bases separating them. There are 14 residues in the CDR3. The CDR3 protein is CASAYVPGNYGYTF. CDR3 DNA sequence: TGTGCTAGTGCCTACGTGCCAGGAAACTATGGCTACACCTTC. The entire variable domain, with the rest obtained from reference TRBV12-5 and TRBJ1-2, is as follows: DARVTQTPRHKVTEMGQEVTMRCQPILGHNTVFWYRQTMMQGLELLAYFRNRAPLDDSGMPKDRFSAEMPDATLATLKIQPSEPRDSAVYFCASAYVPGNYGYTFGSGTRLTVV.

V and J are TRBV2 and TRBJ1-2; 7 bases are shared with TRBD1. Germline assignment: CDR1 SNHLY and CDR2 FYNNEI. V was clipped by 6 bases and J by 3 bases; unmatched bases: 4. This CDR3 has 13 residues. For the CDR3, the DNA is TGTGCCAGCAGGACGGGACAGTACTATGGCTACACCTTC. Translated, it gives CASRTGQYYGYTF.

The chain couples TRBV3-1 (or the pseudogene TRBV3-2) to TRBJ1-2, with D perhaps TRBD1 (5 bases). Trimming took 1 base from V and 8 from J, leaving 14 bases between them. Germline V CDR1 and CDR2: LGHDT, YNNKEL (reference sequence). CDR3 length: 14 amino acids. CDR3 sequence (DNA): TGTGCCAGCAGCCAAGTGTGGCAGGGTATCGGCTACACCTTC. It is translated as CASSQVWQGIGYTF.

This clone has more than one count but fewer than ten. The chain uses TRBV20-1 and TRBJ1-1; D remains unclear. V lost 5 bases to trimming and J lost 6 bases, with 10 bases between them. Germline V gene sequence: CDR1 DFQATT, CDR2 SNEGSKA (reference sequence). The CDR3 runs to 11 residues. CDR3: CSAPRTAEAFF. The DNA of the CDR3 is TGCAGTGCTCCCCGCACAGCTGAAGCTTTCTTT.

This clone was observed a single time. The chain links TRBV6-5 to TRBJ1-2; a weak D match, TRBD1 (5 bases). V lost 0 bases and J lost 13, with 15 bases in between. CDR1 and CDR2 from the germline V gene are MNHEY and SVGAGI. The CDR3 runs 13 residues. In nucleotides, the CDR3 is TGTGCCAGCAGTTACTCTAGCCAGGGAATTGGCACCTTC. This sequence encodes CASSYSSQGIGTF.